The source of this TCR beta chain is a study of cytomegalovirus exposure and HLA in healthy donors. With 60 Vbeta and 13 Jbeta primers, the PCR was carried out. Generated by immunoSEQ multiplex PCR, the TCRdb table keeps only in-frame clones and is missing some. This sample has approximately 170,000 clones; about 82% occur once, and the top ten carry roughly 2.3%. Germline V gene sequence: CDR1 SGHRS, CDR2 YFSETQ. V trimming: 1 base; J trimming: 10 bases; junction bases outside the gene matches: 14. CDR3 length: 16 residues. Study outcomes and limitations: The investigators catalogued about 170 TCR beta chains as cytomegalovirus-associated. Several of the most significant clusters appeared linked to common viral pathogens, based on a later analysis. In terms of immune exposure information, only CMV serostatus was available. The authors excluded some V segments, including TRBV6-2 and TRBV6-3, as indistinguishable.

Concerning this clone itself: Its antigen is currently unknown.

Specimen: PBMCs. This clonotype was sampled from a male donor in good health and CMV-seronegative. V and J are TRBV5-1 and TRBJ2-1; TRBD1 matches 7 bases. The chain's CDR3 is CASSLMTGPTDREQFF. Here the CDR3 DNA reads TGCGCCAGCAGCTTGATGACAGGGCCTACAGACAGAGAGCAGTTCTTC.